This entry features one TCR beta chain sequence. No antigen is known for it. Germline assignment: CDR1 KGHSH and CDR2 LQKENI. The V and J ends lost 0 bases and 1 base, in that order; junction bases with no gene match: 6. The CDR3 length is 17 residues. PCR or immunohistochemistry showed mismatch repair deficiency in every enrolled patient. Three pembrolizumab responders had their TCRs sequenced. The data were taken from a study of PD-1 blockade in mismatch repair-deficient tumors. Background on the study: Patients had approximately 12 mismatch repair-deficient cancer types and were previously treated and progressing. The study, taken as a whole, reports: Rapid post-treatment expansion, then contraction, generally preceding radiologic response, marked tumor-resident clones.

Sequencing used immunoSEQ multiplex PCR; TCRdb keeps in-frame clones, though not all of them. The sample lists some 120,000 clones; about nine tenths were seen once. The receptor comes from an adult with mismatch repair-deficient cancer. The chain couples TRBV18 to TRBJ1-1; 9 nucleotides match TRBD1. The sample in question was peripheral blood, obtained approximately 72 weeks after starting pembrolizumab. CDR3 protein: CASSPPGTGSTNTEAFF. The DNA of the CDR3 is TGTGCCAGCTCACCACCAGGGACAGGGTCGACGAACACTGAAGCTTTCTTT. The whole variable domain, remainder taken from reference TRBV18 and TRBJ1-1, is NAGVMQNPRHLVRRRGQEARLRCSPMKGHSHVYWYRQLPEEGLKFMVYLQKENIIDESGMPKERFSAEFPKEGPSILRIQQVVRGDSAAYFCASSPPGTGSTNTEAFFGQGTRLTVV.